This TCR beta chain was found in a study of T-cell reconstitution after alpha-beta-depleted transplantation in children. The germline V gene has CDR1 SGDLS and CDR2 YYNGEE. V was pared by 6 bases and J by 0 bases, with 15 bases between. The CDR3 sequence is 15 residues long. Researchers prepared the TCRbeta library using unique molecular identifiers, the study reports. MiXCR, run by TCRdb on the PCR reads, gives a single entry per CDR3 protein. This sample carries some 500,000 distinct CDR3 sequences, about 17% of them seen once, and the ten largest clones take 2.5% to 4%. This clonotype was recorded once.

This TCR came from a human donor who donated a stem cell graft to a child with acute lymphoblastic leukemia. This rearrangement joins TRBV9 to TRBJ1-1, with D maybe TRBD1 (5 bases). The source was PBMCs from the stem cell graft donor, collected from the stem cell graft. The CDR3 DNA sequence: TGTGCCAGCACGTTACTGGGGCGCATGAACACTGAAGCTTTCTTT. Protein: CASTLLGRMNTEAFF.